This T cell receptor beta chain was identified during a study of graft-versus-host responses after intestinal transplantation. Whole-study context: Recipients had multivisceral, liver-intestinal, or isolated intestinal transplants. Following induction with anti-thymocyte globulin, all recipients were given tacrolimus and steroids for roughly three years.

As regards this clone: Its matching antigen is unknown.

General study points: Individuals carrying graft-donor T cell macrochimerism showed high graft-versus-host to host-versus-graft clonal ratios in allografts. GvH clones appeared in recipient marrow, some first in ileum or blood.

The repertoire was sequenced with immunoSEQ multiplex PCR; TCRdb's copy has only in-frame clones and lacks some. The table has 85,000 to 90,000 clones, 75% to 95% seen once. Per the germline V gene, CDR1 is LGHNT and CDR2 is FRNRAP. The CDR3 runs 17 residues. Between the trimmed V and J ends, which lost 5 bases and 1 base, there was a span of 20 bases. This receptor was taken from a human donor who was the organ donor for an intestinal transplant. The sequenced sample was unstimulated CD4+ T cells sorted from spleen or lymph node cells, obtained before transplant. V gene TRBV12-5 combines with J gene TRBJ1-1; TRBD1 is a possible D gene (6 bases). The CDR3 loop is CASGPLFRGGRNTEAFF. CDR3 coding DNA: TGTGCTAGTGGTCCGCTTTTCAGGGGTGGACGGAACACTGAAGCTTTCTTT.